These 5 T cell receptor beta chains came from one sample sequenced in a study of lymphopenia after photon versus proton radiotherapy. TCRdb keeps only in-frame clones here, not all; method: immunoSEQ multiplex PCR. In the table there are around 20,000 clones, 80% to 95% of which are singletons. Specimen: peripheral blood, collected from a patient treated with proton-based radiotherapy. Receptor source: a woman aged 70-85 years with pancreatic cancer. Some clones in this sample may be carry-over from other donors' samples.

This clone was observed once. V is TRBV6-6 and J is TRBJ2-1; 7 bases align to TRBD1. The CDR3 spans 14 residues. J was trimmed by 7 bases and V by 7 bases; bases with no gene match: 10. Germline V gene data show CDR1 as MNHNY and CDR2 as SVGAGI (reference sequence). This chain's CDR3 is CASTNEGASNEQFF. In DNA form, the CDR3 reads TGTGCCAGCACCAACGAGGGGGCGTCGAATGAGCAGTTCTTC.

V usage is TRBV23-1 and J usage is TRBJ2-5, with D uncertain. The tail of the sequence fits TRBJ2-7 better, so the J call may be wrong. TRBV23-1 is flagged as an ORF with uncertain function. The CDR3 extends over 14 amino acids. CDR3 residues: CASSQRDARYEQYF. The CDR3 DNA is TGCGCCAGCAGTCAGCGTGACGCCAGGTACGAGCAGTACTTC.

This clone has only a few counts. CDR3: CASSLKMTGLTDTQYF. The DNA of the CDR3 is TGCGCCAGCAGCTTGAAGATGACGGGACTCACAGATACGCAGTATTTT. This sequence joins TRBV5-1 and TRBJ2-3; tentative D call: TRBD2 (6 bases). CDR1 is SGHRS, CDR2 YFSETQ, per germline. V was shortened by 1 base and J by 2 bases, with 14 bases between the two germline ends. The CDR3 extends over 16 amino acids.

V is TRBV30 and J is TRBJ1-2, with D hard to call. The CDR3 runs to 13 residues. Germline V gene data show CDR1 as GTSNPN and CDR2 as SVGIG (reference sequence). V gave up 2 bases and J gave up 0 bases, with 7 bases separating them. The CDR3 DNA reads as TGTGCCTGGAGTAAGGGAGCTAACTATGGCTACACCTTC. Translating gives CAWSKGANYGYTF.

This clone was seen once. J is TRBJ1-3 and V is TRBV20-1; D is ambiguous. V lost 6 bases to trimming and J lost 3 bases, with 6 bases between them. CDR1 and CDR2 (germline): DFQATT, SNEGSKA (reference sequence). This CDR3 contains 11 residues. CDR3 bases: TGCAGTGCCCCCCTTGGAAACACCATATATTTT. This sequence encodes CSAPLGNTIYF.